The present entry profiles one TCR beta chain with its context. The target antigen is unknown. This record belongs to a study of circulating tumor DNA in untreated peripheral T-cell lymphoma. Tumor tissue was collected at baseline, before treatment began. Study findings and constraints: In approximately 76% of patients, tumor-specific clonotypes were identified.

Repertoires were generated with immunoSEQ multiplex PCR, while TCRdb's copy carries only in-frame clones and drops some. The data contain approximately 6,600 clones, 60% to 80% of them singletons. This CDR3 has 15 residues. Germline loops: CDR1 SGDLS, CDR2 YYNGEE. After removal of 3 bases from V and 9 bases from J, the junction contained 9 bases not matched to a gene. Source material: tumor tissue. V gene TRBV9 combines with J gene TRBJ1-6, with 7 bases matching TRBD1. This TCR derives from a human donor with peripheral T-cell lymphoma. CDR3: CASSGLDRTSSPLHF. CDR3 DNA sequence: TGTGCCAGCAGCGGGCTGGACAGGACGAGTTCACCCCTCCACTTT.